This is a list of T cell receptor beta chains from one sample in a study of blood T cell repertoires in COVID-19. The method was immunoSEQ multiplex PCR; TCRdb's version includes in-frame clones alone and lacks a portion of them. The sample gives fewer than 350,000 clones, roughly 90% of which show up once; approximately 3% is in the top ten. The sample was PBMCs or T cells enriched from blood (not recorded which). These receptors were collected from a man in his forties who had been exposed to COVID-19. CDR3s include the opening cysteine and the closing phenylalanine or tryptophan. A D gene is named only where the DNA matches it firmly. For some rows the clone size is stated as once, few or many, or as a class when expanded; others skip it.

TRBJ2-1,NA,NA,TRBV6-5,CASGWAIQSHNEQFF,TGTGCCAGCGGGTGGGCTATCCAAAGCCACAATGAGCAGTTCTTC
TRBJ2-3,NA,NA,TRBV5-4,CASSPTSTDTQYF,TGTGCCAGCAGCCCCACTAGCACAGATACGCAGTATTTT
TRBJ1-5,NA,NA,TRBV2,CASSKSGRRDQPQHF,TGTGCCAGCAGTAAGTCCGGACGGCGGGATCAGCCCCAGCATTTT
TRBJ1-4,NA,NA,TRBV29-1,CSVEVSGHPNEKLFF,TGCAGCGTTGAGGTCAGCGGGCATCCAAATGAAAAACTGTTTTTT
TRBJ1-1,NA,NA,TRBV2,CASSATGNTEAFF,TGTGCCAGCAGCGCTACAGGGAACACTGAAGCTTTCTTT
TRBJ1-2,TRBD1,NA,TRBV19,CASSFVGQGATLGYTF,TGTGCCAGTAGTTTCGTTGGACAGGGGGCTACCCTTGGCTACACCTTC
TRBJ2-1,TRBD1,NA,TRBV28,CASRGPGTDYNEQFF,TGTGCCAGCAGGGGGCCCGGGACAGACTACAATGAGCAGTTCTTC
TRBJ2-7,TRBD1,NA,TRBV11-3,CASSPESGQGFYKQYF,TGTGCCAGCAGCCCAGAGTCGGGACAGGGGTTCTACAAGCAGTACTTC
TRBJ2-7,TRBD2,NA,TRBV3-1/TRBV3-2,CASSQAGGHEQYF,TGTGCCAGCAGCCAAGCGGGGGGGCACGAGCAGTACTTC
TRBJ2-5,NA,NA,TRBV25-1,CASSVAPWERVEETQYF,TGTGCCAGCAGTGTCGCCCCTTGGGAGAGAGTAGAAGAGACCCAGTACTTC
TRBJ2-5,TRBD2,NA,TRBV7-9,CASSPRLAGDQETQYF,TGTGCCAGCAGCCCCCGACTAGCGGGAGACCAAGAGACCCAGTACTTC
TRBJ2-7,TRBD2,NA,TRBV7-6,CASSLEVGGRVGEQYF,TGTGCCAGCAGCTTAGAAGTCGGCGGGAGGGTCGGCGAGCAGTACTTC
TRBJ2-2,TRBD2,NA,TRBV6-2/TRBV6-3,CASSYTSGRPGTGELFF,TGTGCCAGCAGTTACACTAGCGGGAGGCCAGGGACCGGGGAGCTGTTTTTT
TRBJ1-2,NA,once,TRBV27,CASSPLLDYGYTF,TGTGCCAGCAGTCCACTGTTGGACTATGGCTACACCTTC
TRBJ2-1,NA,NA,TRBV13,CASSLGGDEQFF,TGTGCCAGCAGCTTAGGCGGGGATGAGCAGTTCTTC
TRBJ1-2,NA,NA,TRBV27,CATRTRPHKGPGELYGYTF,TGTGCCACCCGGACACGACCCCATAAGGGACCGGGGGAGCTCTATGGCTACACCTTC
TRBJ1-5,NA,NA,TRBV4-3,CASSPSVAGDQPQHF,TGCGCCAGCAGCCCTTCGGTCGCAGGGGATCAGCCCCAGCATTTT
TRBJ1-4,NA,NA,TRBV7-7,CASSWAPNEKLFF,TGTGCCAGCAGCTGGGCACCGAATGAAAAACTGTTTTTT
TRBJ2-1,NA,NA,TRBV19,CASSIWSNEQFF,TGTGCCAGTAGTATCTGGAGTAATGAGCAGTTCTTC
TRBJ2-7,TRBD1,once,TRBV11-1,CASSLSQGVREQYF,TGTGCCAGCAGCTTAAGTCAGGGGGTTCGCGAGCAGTACTTC
TRBJ1-2,TRBD1,NA,TRBV29-1,CSALKSTGDGYTF,TGCAGCGCCCTAAAATCGACAGGGGATGGCTACACCTTC
TRBJ2-7,TRBD2,NA,TRBV7-2,CASSQASGRAIYEQYF,TGTGCCAGCAGCCAAGCTAGCGGGAGGGCAATCTACGAGCAGTACTTC
TRBJ1-2,NA,NA,TRBV19,CASSASLHGDKVLF,TGTGCCAGTAGTGCATCGTTGCACGGGGACAAGGTTCTGTTC
TRBJ2-1,TRBD2,once,TRBV4-3,CASSQDGSSGRNEQFF,TGCGCCAGCAGCCAAGATGGATCTAGCGGGAGAAATGAGCAGTTCTTC
TRBJ2-1,TRBD2,NA,TRBV4-2,CASSQPLLADSYNEQFF,TGTGCCAGCAGCCAACCTCTGCTAGCGGACTCCTACAATGAGCAGTTCTTC
TRBJ1-2,NA,once,TRBV19,CASSGGRSLIYGYTF,TGTGCCAGCAGCGGCGGCAGGAGCCTCATCTATGGCTACACCTTC
TRBJ1-1,NA,NA,TRBV18,CASSPSTVNTEAFF,TGTGCCAGCTCACCCTCGACAGTGAACACTGAAGCTTTCTTT
TRBJ2-7,TRBD1,once,TRBV11-2,CASSLGHRDRVTYEQYF,TGTGCCAGCAGCTTAGGACACCGGGACAGGGTGACCTACGAGCAGTACTTC
TRBJ1-2,TRBD1,NA,TRBV7-3,CASSLGTGGVYGYTF,TGTGCCAGCAGCTTAGGAACAGGGGGAGTCTATGGCTACACCTTC
TRBJ1-2,TRBD1,NA,TRBV7-2,CASSFLRTGNYGYTF,TGTGCCAGCAGCTTTCTTCGGACAGGGAACTATGGCTACACCTTC
TRBJ1-2,NA,NA,TRBV6-5,CASSYSSGPDGYTF,TGTGCCAGCAGTTACTCGTCGGGTCCGGATGGCTACACCTTC
TRBJ2-7,NA,NA,TRBV14,CASSPVTIHEQYF,TGTGCCAGCAGCCCAGTGACAATCCACGAGCAGTACTTC
TRBJ2-2,NA,NA,TRBV4-1,CASRRRLVGDTGELFF,TGCGCCAGCAGGAGGAGACTAGTTGGGGACACCGGGGAGCTGTTTTTT
TRBJ2-1,NA,NA,TRBV6-5,CASSLSGAYNEQFF,TGTGCCAGCAGTCTTAGCGGAGCCTACAATGAGCAGTTCTTC
TRBJ1-1,TRBD1,NA,TRBV2,CASYGAVTGTQRLTEAFF,TGTGCCAGCTATGGGGCGGTGACAGGGACACAACGTTTAACTGAAGCTTTCTTT
TRBJ2-7,NA,NA,TRBV9,CASSPDVSSYEQYF,TGTGCCAGCAGCCCCGATGTCAGCTCCTACGAGCAGTACTTC
TRBJ2-1,NA,NA,TRBV7-6,CASSLVVLPTNEQFF,TGTGCCAGCAGCTTAGTGGTCCTGCCTACTAATGAGCAGTTCTTC